The entry below describes one TCR beta chain. This record belongs to a study of blood T cell repertoires in COVID-19. The germline gives CDR1 SGHDN, CDR2 FVKESK. J gave up 4 bases and V 4 bases, and 26 bases lay outside the gene matches. This CDR3 contains 21 residues. Original methodology: Amplification of reference gene primers was used by the study to estimate nucleated cell counts. The assay was immunoSEQ multiplex PCR, and TCRdb's table has in-frame clones only and misses some. The DNA gave D and trimming, while V, J and clone size come from that table. The sample yields a few hundred thousand clones, around 92% seen once.

The receptor's source is a woman aged 60-75 years who had recovered from COVID-19. Sequencing was performed on PBMCs or T cells enriched from blood (not recorded which). V gene TRBV14 combines with J gene TRBJ2-7; TRBD2 matches at 9 bases. The CDR3 region has the DNA TGTGCCAGCAGCCCGCCCCAACTCGGCGGGAGGGCCCTCGGGCTCTCTTACGAGCAGTACTTC. Translation: CASSPPQLGGRALGLSYEQYF.